This T cell receptor (beta chain) was documented in a study of blood T cell repertoires in COVID-19. As for the study in general: T cells, B-cell-depleted T cells, or PBMCs provided the cDNA or gDNA that served as material.

Original processing methods: Using reference gene primer amplification, nucleated cell counts were estimated. Profiling relied on immunoSEQ multiplex PCR, and the TCRdb table lists in-frame clones only, not all of them. V and J calls and clone size are as listed in that table; D and trimming were resolved from the DNA. The table shows about 120,000 clones, with 70% to 80% occurring only once. CDR1 is LGHDT and CDR2 is YNNKEL in the germline V gene (reference sequence). The CDR3 is made up of 15 amino acids. The V end lost 1 base, the J end lost 1 base, and 11 bases lay between the germline ends. The origin of this receptor is a human donor in a cohort sampled during active COVID-19. The chain is built from TRBV3-1 (or the pseudogene TRBV3-2) and TRBJ2-7; TRBD2 might be the D (5 bases). Sequencing was carried out using peripheral blood. CDR3 nucleotide sequence: TGTGCCAGCAGCCAAGCTTACGGGAATTCCTACGAGCAGTACTTC. Its protein is CASSQAYGNSYEQYF.